Listed below are T cell receptor beta chains from one sample, sequenced in a study of T cell responses to AZD1222 COVID-19 vaccine. Assay used: immunoSEQ multiplex PCR; TCRdb lists only in-frame clones, some missing. The sample includes approximately 140,000 clones, more than 90% seen only once; the top ten take approximately 3.4%. The material sequenced was peripheral blood, taken 28 days after the second AZD1222 dose. The source of these receptors is an adult who received the AZD1222 COVID-19 vaccine. Each CDR3 is given with its conserved first and last residue. The D gene is left open where the match is weak. Size values are once, few and many counts, or a class for expanded clones, and some rows have none.

CDR3 length,clone size,D gene,V gene,J gene,CDR3 protein,CDR3 DNA
17,-,-,TRBV2,TRBJ1-2,CASSEAGTFFQNYGYTF,TGTGCCAGCAGTGAAGCCGGGACGTTTTTCCAGAACTATGGCTACACCTTC
15,-,TRBD1,TRBV7-3,TRBJ2-3,CASSLTGAGTDTQYF,TGTGCCAGCAGCTTGACAGGGGCCGGCACAGATACGCAGTATTTT
16,-,-,TRBV3-1/TRBV3-2,TRBJ2-6,CASSGGRGSGANVLTF,TGTGCCAGCAGCGGCGGCAGGGGCTCTGGGGCCAACGTCCTGACTTTC
14,once,TRBD1,TRBV9,TRBJ1-5,CASSPGTGNLPQHF,TGTGCCAGCAGCCCCGGGACAGGGAATCTGCCCCAGCATTTT
14,-,-,TRBV4-1,TRBJ1-5,CASSGLEGGQPQHF,TGCGCCAGCAGTGGTTTGGAGGGGGGTCAGCCCCAGCATTTT
16,-,TRBD2,TRBV19,TRBJ2-7,CASSTRLAGVVYEQYF,TGTGCCAGTAGTACCCGACTAGCGGGAGTAGTCTACGAGCAGTACTTC
14,-,-,TRBV9,TRBJ1-3,CASSLGTSGNTIYF,TGTGCCAGCAGCTTAGGGACCTCTGGAAACACCATATATTTT
17,-,-,TRBV4-1,TRBJ2-3,CASSQDVPGASTDTQYF,TGCGCCAGCAGCCAAGATGTACCCGGAGCTAGCACAGATACGCAGTATTTT
18,-,TRBD1,TRBV29-1,TRBJ2-7,CSVEVGTGGRSAPYEQYF,TGCAGCGTTGAAGTAGGGACAGGGGGACGGAGTGCGCCCTACGAGCAGTACTTC
14,-,TRBD1,TRBV29-1,TRBJ2-7,CSVETRQGAYEQYF,TGCAGCGTTGAAACCCGACAGGGTGCCTACGAGCAGTACTTC
13,-,-,TRBV11-3,TRBJ1-1,CASSPPPDTEAFF,TGTGCCAGCAGCCCGCCCCCCGACACTGAAGCTTTCTTT
12,-,-,TRBV6-5,TRBJ1-2,CASSPRPYGYTF,TGTGCCAGCAGTCCCCGCCCCTATGGCTACACCTTC
16,-,-,TRBV28,TRBJ2-7,CASTTIRDSRPYEQYF,TGTGCCAGCACGACGATCCGGGACTCCAGGCCCTACGAGCAGTACTTC
15,-,TRBD2,TRBV7-2,TRBJ2-5,CASSSGLAVAETQYF,TGTGCCAGCAGCTCAGGACTAGCTGTGGCAGAGACCCAGTACTTC
13,-,-,TRBV12-5,TRBJ2-2,CASGLRLAGELFF,TGTGCTAGTGGTTTGCGATTGGCCGGGGAGCTGTTTTTT
16,-,TRBD2,TRBV7-2,TRBJ2-7,CASSLRGPGLAYEQYF,TGTGCCAGCAGCTTGAGGGGACCGGGACTAGCCTACGAGCAGTACTTC
13,-,-,TRBV10-1,TRBJ1-5,CASSAGSNQPQHF,TGCGCCAGCAGTGCCGGCAGCAATCAGCCCCAGCATTTT
13,-,-,TRBV6-5,TRBJ1-2,CASSYRANYGYTF,TGTGCCAGCAGTTACAGGGCTAACTATGGCTACACCTTC